These 21 T cell receptor beta chains came from one sample sequenced in a study of CD8 T cells in Susac syndrome. It was with random hexamers that about 0.45 to 1 ug RNA was reverse transcribed. TCRdb itself ran the immunoSEQ multiplex PCR reads through MiXCR, one entry per CDR3 protein. This sample has 95,000 to 150,000 distinct CDR3 sequences; around 94% occur once, and the top ten carry more than 0.25%. The sample taken for sequencing was CD8+ T cells from PBMCs. Every receptor here comes from a human donor with Susac syndrome.

The chain uses TRBV6-2 or TRBV6-3 and TRBJ2-5, with D possibly matching TRBD1 (6 bases). This CDR3 region has 13 residues. The germline V and J ends were trimmed by 2 bases and 4 bases, with 8 bases remaining between them. The germline CDR1 and CDR2 sequences are MNHEY and SVGEGT. In DNA, the CDR3 is TGTGCCAGCAGTTACAGCAGGGGAGAGACCCAGTACTTC. This sequence encodes CASSYSRGETQYF.

The chain is built from TRBV20-1 and TRBJ1-5; D is perhaps TRBD1 (6 bases). The CDR3 covers 15 residues. Trimming took off 1 base at V and 4 bases at J, with 14 bases between the two ends. CDR1 DFQATT and CDR2 SNEGSKA come from the germline V gene (reference sequence). The CDR3 DNA follows: TGCAGTGCTAGAGCTACAGGGAGACTTAATCAGCCCCAGCATTTT. Protein: CSARATGRLNQPQHF.

CDR3 in DNA: TGCGCCAGCTCCGGGTCAGGGGGCAACCCCGGGGAGCTGTTTTTT. It translates to CASSGSGGNPGELFF. The J gene is TRBJ2-2, the V gene TRBV5-1, with 8 bases that match TRBD1. The CDR3 is made up of 15 amino acids. Unmatched junction bases numbered 11, after V lost 7 bases and J lost 6 bases. Germline V gives CDR1 SGHRS, CDR2 YFSETQ.

The chain recombines TRBV5-1 with TRBJ2-7; 8 bases match TRBD1. The germline gives CDR1 SGHRS, CDR2 YFSETQ. There are 13 residues in the CDR3. Trimming removed 0 bases from V and 7 bases from J; junction bases left unmatched: 3. The CDR3 here is CASSLVTGGEQYF. The CDR3 nucleotides are TGCGCCAGCAGCTTGGTCACAGGGGGTGAGCAGTACTTC.

The chain recombines TRBV29-1 with TRBJ2-6, with D possibly called TRBD1 or TRBD2 (5 bases each). There are 14 residues in the CDR3. Trimming took off 7 bases at V and 4 bases at J, with 14 bases between the two ends. The germline gives CDR1 SQVTM, CDR2 ANQGSEA. CDR3 nucleotides: TGCAGCGCCATGGGGGAAGCCGGGGCCAACGTCCTGACTTTC. Its translation: CSAMGEAGANVLTF.

The V call is TRBV7-6, the J call TRBJ1-5; D is unresolved. This CDR3 contains 15 residues. The V gene's germline CDR1 is SGHVS and CDR2 FNYEAQ. Trimming left V 1 base short and J 4 bases short, with 11 bases between. The CDR3 region has the DNA TGTGCCAGCAGCTTAGGGGTGGACTCTAATCAGCCCCAGCATTTT. It yields the protein CASSLGVDSNQPQHF. The full variable domain, rest sourced from reference TRBV7-6 and TRBJ1-5, is GAGVSQSPRYKVTKRGQDVALRCDPISGHVSLYWYRQALGQGPEFLTYFNYEAQQDKSGLPNDRFSAERPEGSISTLTIQRTEQRDSAMYRCASSLGVDSNQPQHFGDGTRLSIL.

V usage is TRBV27 and J usage is TRBJ2-7, with D perhaps TRBD1 (5 bases). V was cut by 8 bases and J by 7 bases, with 18 bases left in between. The CDR3 is 13 amino acids. Per the germline V gene, CDR1 is MNHEY and CDR2 is SMNVEV (reference sequence). The CDR3 loop reads CASSGLNKEEQYF. CDR3 sequence (DNA): TGTGCCAGCTCAGGGCTTAATAAGGAAGAGCAGTACTTC.

This chain connects TRBV19 to TRBJ2-7; TRBD2 might be the D (5 bases). The V gene's germline CDR1 is LNHDA and CDR2 SQIVND (reference sequence). This CDR3 has 16 amino acids. V was trimmed by 2 bases and J by 1 base, leaving 15 bases between them. CDR3 nucleotides: TGTGCCAGTAGTATAATCGGGGTGAGTTCGTCCTACGAGCAGTACTTC. It is translated as CASSIIGVSSSYEQYF.

The chain couples TRBV20-1 to TRBJ1-2; TRBD1 agrees at 7 bases. Trimming cost V 4 bases and J 4 bases; bases outside gene matches: 6. Germline CDR1 reads DFQATT; CDR2 reads SNEGSKA (reference sequence). The CDR3 covers 13 residues. CDR3 protein: CSAKPDRIYGYTF. The CDR3 nucleotides read TGCAGTGCTAAACCGGACAGGATCTATGGCTACACCTTC.

The chain recombines TRBV29-1 with TRBJ1-1, with D unclear. The CDR3 covers 17 residues. In germline, CDR1 is SQVTM, CDR2 ANQGSEA. V gave up 0 bases and J gave up 1 base, with 18 bases separating them. CDR3 in DNA: TGCAGCGTTGAAGATCGTGGGGAGGTGGCAGGGAACACTGAAGCTTTCTTT. This sequence encodes CSVEDRGEVAGNTEAFF.

The J gene is TRBJ2-7, the V gene TRBV4-3, with 7 bases lining up with TRBD1. The CDR3 has 16 amino acids. The V gene end was trimmed by 3 bases and the J gene end by 0 bases; junction bases not matched to a gene: 8. The germline V gene has CDR1 LGHNA and CDR2 YSLEER. CDR3 residues: CASSHLAQGSSYEQYF. CDR3 coding DNA: TGCGCCAGCAGCCATCTGGCACAGGGGAGCTCCTACGAGCAGTACTTC.

The chain combines TRBV2 with TRBJ2-5; possible D gene TRBD1, 5 bases. Germline V gene data show CDR1 as SNHLY and CDR2 as FYNNEI. Trimming left V 3 bases short and J 7 bases short, with 9 bases between. This CDR3 has 12 residues. This CDR3 reads CASSDRVVTQYF. CDR3 DNA sequence: TGTGCCAGCAGTGACAGGGTGGTGACCCAGTACTTC.

The chain carries TRBV7-6 and TRBJ1-6, with TRBD1 matching over 9 bases. The ends lost 5 bases at V and 7 bases at J; junction bases unmatched: 6. Germline CDR1 is SGHVS and CDR2 is FNYEAQ. The CDR3 extends over 15 amino acids. The CDR3 bases are TGTGCCAGCAGCAAGCACAGGGGGCAGAATTCACCCCTCCACTTT. This translates into CASSKHRGQNSPLHF.

Note on this clonotype: The DNA is left out, because the CDR3 cannot be placed on it with certainty; the CDR3 is given as TCRdb lists it. The chain employs TRBV29-1 and TRBJ2-4; the table calls TRBD1, which could not be checked here. The CDR3 length equals 12 residues, ends included. Germline V gene sequence: CDR1 SQVTM, CDR2 ANQGSEA. The CDR3 loop reads CSVEPVARGAYF.

The chain recombines TRBV25-1 with TRBJ2-5, with 9 bases aligning to TRBD1. The length of the CDR3 is 15 residues. V shed 8 bases, J shed 7 bases, and the junction held 14 bases outside the gene matches. Germline-derived CDR1 and CDR2 are MGHDK and SYGVNS. The CDR3 DNA is TGTGCCAGCGTGTTGGGGACAGGGACAGATGGGACCCAGTACTTC. Translating gives CASVLGTGTDGTQYF.

The rearrangement links TRBV3-1 to TRBJ2-4; D is perhaps TRBD2 (5 bases). V gave up 0 bases and J gave up 6 bases, with 18 bases separating them. The germline gives CDR1 LGHDT, CDR2 YNNKEL (reference sequence). This CDR3 region has 17 residues. CDR3 protein: CASSQERIGVGGNIQYF. CDR3 bases: TGTGCCAGCAGCCAAGAGAGAATCGGGGTTGGCGGAAACATTCAGTACTTC.

The chain uses TRBV6-2 or TRBV6-3 and TRBJ1-1; a weak D match, TRBD1 (5 bases). The CDR3 extends over 11 amino acids. V shed 8 bases and J shed 8 bases, with 12 bases lying between them. The germline V gene has CDR1 MNHEY and CDR2 SVGEGT. The CDR3 region has the DNA TGTGCCAGCCGTACCTACAGGGAAGCTTTCTTT. This encodes CASRTYREAFF.

This sequence joins TRBV15 and TRBJ2-1; D could derive from TRBD1 or TRBD2 (7 bases each). The V gene's germline CDR1 is LNHNV and CDR2 YYDKDF (reference sequence). The CDR3 runs 16 residues. V was clipped by 1 base and J by 5 bases, with 15 bases between them. The CDR3 protein is CATSRVGEGAHNEQFF. For the CDR3, the DNA is TGTGCCACCAGCAGAGTCGGGGAGGGGGCCCACAATGAGCAGTTCTTC.

The CDR3 spells CASSPTLGFRAFF. The CDR3 DNA is TGTGCCAGCAGCCCGACCCTGGGATTTCGGGCTTTCTTT. The V and J genes are TRBV9 and TRBJ1-1, with D unclear. The germline V gene has CDR1 SGDLS and CDR2 YYNGEE. The CDR3 has 13 amino acids. The V end lost 4 bases, the J end lost 11 bases, and 18 bases lay between the germline ends.

The chain employs TRBV29-1 and TRBJ1-2, with D unresolved. Trimming took 2 bases from V and 6 from J, leaving 7 bases between them. CDR1 and CDR2 from the germline V gene are SQVTM and ANQGSEA. This CDR3 region has 11 residues. For the CDR3, the DNA is TGCAGCGTTGAACACCGGGATGGCTACACCTTC. Protein sequence: CSVEHRDGYTF.

This clonotype is a singleton in its sample. The rearrangement links TRBV7-9 to TRBJ1-1; D unresolved. CDR1 is SEHNR, CDR2 FQNEAQ, per germline (reference sequence). This CDR3 is 15 amino acids long. Trimming stripped 0 bases from V and 11 bases from J, with 19 bases between. In nucleotides, the CDR3 is TGTGCCAGCAGCTTAGCTCAGATCGGCTTTCAAGGGGCTTTCTTT. Residues: CASSLAQIGFQGAFF.